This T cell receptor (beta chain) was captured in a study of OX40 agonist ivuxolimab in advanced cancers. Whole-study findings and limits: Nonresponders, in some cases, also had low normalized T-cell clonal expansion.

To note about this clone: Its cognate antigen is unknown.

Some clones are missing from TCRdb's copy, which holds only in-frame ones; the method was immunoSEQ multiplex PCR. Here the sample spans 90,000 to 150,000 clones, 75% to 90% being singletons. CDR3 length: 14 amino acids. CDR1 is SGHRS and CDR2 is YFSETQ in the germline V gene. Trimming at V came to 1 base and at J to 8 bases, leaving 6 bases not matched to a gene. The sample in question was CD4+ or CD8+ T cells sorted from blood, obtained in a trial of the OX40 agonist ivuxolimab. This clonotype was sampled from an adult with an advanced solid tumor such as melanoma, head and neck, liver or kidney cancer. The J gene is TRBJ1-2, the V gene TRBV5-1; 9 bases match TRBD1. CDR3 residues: CASSLTGGSGGYTF. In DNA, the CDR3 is TGCGCCAGCAGCTTGACAGGGGGCTCAGGGGGCTACACCTTC.